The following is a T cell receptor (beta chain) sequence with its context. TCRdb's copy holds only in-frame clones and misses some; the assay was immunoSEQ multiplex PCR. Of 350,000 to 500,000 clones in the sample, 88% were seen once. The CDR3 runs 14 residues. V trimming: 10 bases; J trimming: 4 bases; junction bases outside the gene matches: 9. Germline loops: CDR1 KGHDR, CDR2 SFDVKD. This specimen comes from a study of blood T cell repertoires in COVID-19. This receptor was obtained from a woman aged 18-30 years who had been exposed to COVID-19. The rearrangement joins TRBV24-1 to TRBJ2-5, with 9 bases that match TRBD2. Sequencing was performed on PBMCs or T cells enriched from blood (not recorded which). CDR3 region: CATQGGGAIETQYF. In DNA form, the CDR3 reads TGTGCCACTCAAGGCGGGGGGGCCATAGAGACCCAGTACTTC.